A single sample gave rise to the 27 T cell receptor beta chains below, sequenced in a study of monozygotic twins with inflammatory bowel disease. TCRdb reworked the 5' RACE reads into one entry per CDR3 protein, no DNA. The table lists 420,000 or so distinct CDR3 sequences. The material sequenced was blood. These receptors all come from a human donor with ulcerative colitis or Crohn's disease, or a healthy co-twin of an affected twin (not recorded which).

The chain carries TRBV6-1 and TRBJ2-2; TCRdb selects TRBD1, and the lack of DNA leaves this call unchecked. Per germline, CDR1 MNHNS and CDR2 SASEGT. The CDR3 is made up of 16 amino acids. The chain's CDR3 is CASSSRDGANTGELFF.

CDR3 in amino acids: CASSLVGEAPLHF. This rearrangement joins TRBV5-1 to TRBJ1-6. There are 13 residues in the CDR3. CDR1 SGHRS and CDR2 YFSETQ come from the germline V gene.

The chain couples TRBV9 to TRBJ2-1. The CDR3 covers 14 residues. Germline V CDR1 and CDR2: SGDLS, YYNGEE. The CDR3 here is CASSVGGQYNEQFF.

V and J are TRBV11-2 and TRBJ1-2; as DNA is missing, the TRBD1 call by TCRdb cannot be tested. The CDR3 has 18 amino acids. The V gene's germline CDR1 is SGHAT and CDR2 FQNNGV. The CDR3 sequence is CASSFELSGQNSNYGYTF.

This rearrangement joins TRBV28 to TRBJ2-7; without DNA, the TCRdb call of TRBD1 cannot be checked. The CDR3 sequence is 12 residues long. From germline, CDR1 is MDHEN and CDR2 SYDVKM. The CDR3 protein is CASGTGKYEQYF.

This rearrangement joins TRBV30 to TRBJ2-5. The CDR3 totals 14 residues. Looked up from germline, CDR1 is GTSNPN and CDR2 is SVGIG (reference sequence). CDR3 in amino acids: CAWSVVLAGETQYF.

The CDR3 is CASSLEPGAYNEQFF. This chain connects TRBV5-4 to TRBJ2-1; TCRdb's D gene call, TRBD1, goes unchecked for lack of DNA. Germline assignment: CDR1 SGHNT and CDR2 YYREEE (reference sequence). The CDR3 length is 15 residues.

V is TRBV5-1 and J is TRBJ1-6; TCRdb outputs TRBD1, but without DNA this stays unchecked. This CDR3 spans 15 amino acids. Germline assignment: CDR1 SGHRS and CDR2 YFSETQ. CDR3: CASSPRDSYNSPLHF.

The CDR3 sequence: CASSQDGGNTEAFF. This chain connects TRBV4-2 to TRBJ1-1; the D call of TRBD1 rests on TCRdb alone, since no DNA is present to check it. The CDR3 is made up of 14 amino acids. Germline V gene sequence: CDR1 LGHNA, CDR2 YNFKEQ.

This sequence joins TRBV5-5 and TRBJ2-1; the D call from TCRdb, TRBD1, cannot be confirmed without DNA. This CDR3 is 15 amino acids long. Germline loops: CDR1 SGHKS, CDR2 YYEKEE (reference sequence). The CDR3 loop reads CASSFAWQGLNEQFF. The full variable domain, its missing parts supplied by reference TRBV5-5 and TRBJ2-1, is DAGVTQSPTHLIKTRGQQVTLRCSPISGHKSVSWYQQVLGQGPQFIFQYYEKEERGRGNFPDRFSARQFPNYSSELNVNALLLGDSALYLCASSFAWQGLNEQFFGPGTRLTVL.

The chain's CDR3 is CASSLLSGTHGEQYF. The chain couples TRBV7-2 to TRBJ2-7; absent DNA, TCRdb's TRBD1 call cannot be checked. The germline V gene encodes CDR1 SGHTA and CDR2 FQGNSA. CDR3 size: 15 residues.

The V and J genes are TRBV12-3 or TRBV12-4 and TRBJ2-2. The CDR3 loop spans 13 amino acids. The CDR3 loop is CASSWTRPGELFF.

The chain recombines TRBV7-9 with TRBJ1-2; the D gene TCRdb calls, TRBD1, cannot be checked with no DNA. The CDR3 runs 12 residues. Looked up from germline, CDR1 is SEHNR and CDR2 is FQNEAQ (reference sequence). CDR3 residues: CASSLGGPGYTF.

The chain combines TRBV7-9 with TRBJ1-2; checking the TCRdb D call of TRBD1 is not possible without DNA. The CDR3 is 16 amino acids. Germline V CDR1 and CDR2: SEHNR, FQNEAQ (reference sequence). The CDR3 sequence: CASSLGSKDNHYGYTF. The full variable domain, its missing parts supplied by reference TRBV7-9 and TRBJ1-2, is DTGVSQNPRHKITKRGQNVTFRCDPISEHNRLYWYRQTLGQGPEFLTYFQNEAQLEKSRLLSDRFSAERPKGSFSTLEIQRTEQGDSAMYLCASSLGSKDNHYGYTFGSGTRLTVV.

The V and J genes are TRBV28 and TRBJ2-4; TCRdb designates TRBD2, a call that cannot be tested without DNA. Germline assignment: CDR1 MDHEN and CDR2 SYDVKM. The length of the CDR3 is 14 residues. CDR3 protein: CASSSRGSKNIQYF. The entire variable domain, with the rest obtained from reference TRBV28 and TRBJ2-4, is as follows: DVKVTQSSRYLVKRTGEKVFLECVQDMDHENMFWYRQDPGLGLRLIYFSYDVKMKEKGDIPEGYSVSREKKERFSLILESASTNQTSMYLCASSSRGSKNIQYFGAGTRLSVL.

The gene calls are TRBV5-1 and TRBJ1-2. CDR1 and CDR2 (germline): SGHRS, YFSETQ. The CDR3 length is 14 residues. Here the CDR3 reads CASSLSESSGGYTF.

The genes are TRBV5-6 and TRBJ1-2; there is no DNA to check the TCRdb D call of TRBD1. Germline lookup yields CDR1 SGHDT and CDR2 YYEEEE. This CDR3 is 16 amino acids long. The CDR3 region is CASSLDRTGANYGYTF.

The rearrangement links TRBV18 to TRBJ2-5; there is no DNA to check the TCRdb D call of TRBD2. The CDR3 sequence is 17 residues long. CDR1 is KGHSH, CDR2 LQKENI, per germline. This chain's CDR3 is CASSPPDGAPAKETQYF.

V gene TRBV5-1 combines with J gene TRBJ1-1; TCRdb lists TRBD1, though no DNA is available to test this call. CDR1 is SGHRS, CDR2 YFSETQ, per germline. The CDR3 has 15 amino acids. Here the CDR3 reads CASSLEGTGGTEAFF.

The chain recombines TRBV12-3 or TRBV12-4 with TRBJ2-1; TCRdb picks TRBD1, but there is no DNA to check that call. This CDR3 is 13 amino acids long. The CDR3 region is CASRGGAMNEQFF.

The chain is built from TRBV6-2 or TRBV6-3 and TRBJ1-2; TCRdb designates TRBD1, a call that cannot be tested without DNA. This CDR3 spans 16 amino acids. CDR1 is MNHEY and CDR2 is SVGEGT in the germline V gene. This chain's CDR3 is CASSYATLPGRYGYTF.

The rearrangement uses TRBV18 and TRBJ2-1. CDR3 length: 14 amino acids. Germline assignment: CDR1 KGHSH and CDR2 LQKENI. The chain's CDR3 is CASSPPGRGNEQFF. The full variable domain, rest sourced from reference TRBV18 and TRBJ2-1, is NAGVMQNPRHLVRRRGQEARLRCSPMKGHSHVYWYRQLPEEGLKFMVYLQKENIIDESGMPKERFSAEFPKEGPSILRIQQVVRGDSAAYFCASSPPGRGNEQFFGPGTRLTVL.

V gene TRBV7-2 combines with J gene TRBJ2-7. This CDR3 contains 13 residues. The germline V gene encodes CDR1 SGHTA and CDR2 FQGNSA. The chain's CDR3 is CASSLVISGVQYF.

The chain couples TRBV7-6 to TRBJ1-5. Germline V CDR1 and CDR2: SGHVS, FNYEAQ. The CDR3 is 17 residues long. CDR3 residues: CASSLGTAQNSNQPQHF.

V is TRBV7-2 and J is TRBJ2-2; without DNA, the TCRdb call of TRBD2 cannot be checked. The germline gives CDR1 SGHTA, CDR2 FQGNSA. This CDR3 is built from 17 residues. The CDR3 region is CASSLASGRGDTGELFF.

The chain has TRBV5-1 and TRBJ1-4; the D call from TCRdb, TRBD1, cannot be confirmed without DNA. From germline, CDR1 is SGHRS and CDR2 YFSETQ. The CDR3 length is 15 residues. The CDR3 sequence is CASSLSGAAYEKLFF.

This chain uses TRBV5-1 with TRBJ2-7; TCRdb calls TRBD1, which cannot be checked without DNA. The V gene's germline CDR1 is SGHRS and CDR2 YFSETQ. The CDR3 sequence is 17 residues long. The CDR3 region is CASSRPGTGGYFYEQYF.